This T cell receptor beta chain was captured by sequencing in a study of shared clonotypes between healthy human individuals (dated by TCRdb to about 2020). Regarding the research as a whole: Three men and a couple of women, aged 18 to 49 years, made up the cohort. The study deeply sequenced blood TCR repertoires of about 5 healthy adults to estimate repertoire size and the extent of clonotype sharing between individuals. Per donor, leukapheresis produced somewhere between about 0.94 and 9 billion PBMCs. For each donor, CD4 naive and CD4 memory were each run on three plates, CD8 naive on two plates, and CD8 memory on one plate. To increase sequencing depth and limit assay-specific biases, different laboratories used diverse techniques to prepare libraries and sequence TCR repertoires. Overall study results and their limits: Compared with non-shared clonotypes, clonotypes shared by all four sorted-subset donors had higher generation probabilities. Even with the large sequencing depth, rarefaction of the sorted-subset datasets indicated that sequencing was incomplete. Across several donors, about 4.5% of naive CD4, over 3% of naive CD8, 2% to 2.5% of memory CD4, and 0.4% of memory CD8 clonotypes were shared. Based on pairwise subsampling, the degree of clonotype sharing among donors was expected to be affected by sequencing depth. Sampling was limited to blood, and TCR repertoires in tissue likely differ from TCR repertoires in blood. Naive subsets generally had larger estimated clonotype richness than memory subsets did. Because the study included only a small number of donors, the genetic and exposure-history diversity represented was limited.

Using the deep immunoSEQ assay, multiplex PCR amplified TCR CDR3 regions from genomic DNA. Genomic DNA extracted from each cell subset was distributed evenly over all wells of several immunoSEQ 96-well plates, and each plate served as one replicate. For sorted subsets, around 200 ng genomic DNA, equal to 30,000 to 35,000 T cell genomes, was loaded into each replicate PCR. The purified libraries were quantified using a Qubit 3.0 fluorometer, sized with a Bioanalyzer 2100, and then quantified again using the KAPA Library Quantification kit. Each immunoSEQ 96-well plate was sequenced on its own single-read 150-cycle Illumina NextSeq 550 flow cell. As for the original processing: The immunoSEQ output contained only junctional sequences without quality scores, so filtering could not match that applied to full-length reads. To assign V/J genes and CDR3, sequences were annotated against IMGT germline references using PyIR, a Python wrapper for IgBLAST v1.9. Reads with weak V/J assignments (E-value above 1e-6), missing CDR3, stop codons, out-of-frame junctions, or ambiguous translated residues were removed. V3J clonotypes were defined as sequences sharing the same inferred V gene, J gene, and CDR3 amino acid sequence. Percentage overlap between repertoires was computed as shared unique clonotypes divided by the size of the smaller repertoire. Repertoire richness was assessed with RTK rarefaction, the Chao1 estimator, and Recon v2.1 estimates of unobserved clonotypes. Generation probabilities for all TCRbeta clonotypes obtained by the gDNA method from a few donors were computed using OLGA. Sourced from immuneACCESS, this table was stored by TCRdb with only in-frame sequences that have V and J called. A share of the clones is absent; for the studies checked, an unresolved V gene accounts for under half, and the remainder has no known explanation. V and J calls and clone size are as listed in that table; D and trimming were resolved from the DNA. The sample profile shows roughly 650,000 clones; around 96% of them were found once. Of the sample, 0.11% is held by the ten largest clones.

With regard to this clone: Its specific antigen is unknown. No base qualities exist here, and no much larger clone lies one base off it.

The CDR3 measures 19 amino acids from cysteine to phenylalanine. Of the read, only the CDR3 DNA is kept; its 57 bases are in frame from base 1. The V end gives up 4 bases and the J end 4 bases, leaving 11 bases in the junction not matched to a gene. CDR1 and CDR2, per the germline V gene, are MDHEN and SYDVKM. For the CD8 naive samples, CD45RO-negative cells were positively selected for CCR7, yielding a CD45RA+CCR7+ population from which TemRA cells were excluded. The donors were healthy, HIV-negative adults with no recently reported acute infections or vaccinations. Every donor was a Caucasian adult living in Nashville, Tennessee, USA. Blood was collected by leukapheresis, and PBMCs were isolated by Ficoll-Histopaque density gradient centrifugation and then cryopreserved in liquid nitrogen vapor phase. Analytical flow cytometry was used to check the purity and quantity of each magnetically sorted T cell population. Each sorted fraction had its genomic DNA isolated and then quantified by UV absorbance on a Nanodrop 2000c.

The receptor was derived from a woman in her twenties or thirties in good health. Input material: naive CD8+ T cells sorted from blood. The cell subset or site tag for this specimen amounts to: CD45RA+CCR7+. Here the chain combines TRBV28 and TRBJ2-1; 15 nucleotides in the junction match TRBD2. The CDR3 loop reads CASSSPGLAGGQNYNEQFF. The sequence in DNA is TGTGCCAGCAGTTCGCCCGGACTAGCGGGAGGGCAGAATTACAATGAGCAGTTCTTC.